Listed below are T cell receptor beta chains from one sample, sequenced in a study of T cell repertoires in cytomegalovirus infection. TCRdb called the reads again in MiXCR, with one record for every CDR3 protein. The table shows some 280,000 distinct CDR3 sequences, with roughly 15% occurring only once. The sample comprised PBMCs. Receptor source: a human donor in good health (CMV status not recorded). Some clones in this sample may be carry-over from other donors' samples. Each CDR3 is given with its conserved first and last residue. The D gene is left open where the match is weak. Size values are once, few and many counts, or a class for expanded clones, and some rows have none.

D gene	clone size	V gene	J gene	CDR3 protein	CDR3 DNA
TRBD2	many	TRBV6-1	TRBJ2-2	CASSETISAGTKAGELFF	TGTGCCAGCAGTGAGACGATCTCCGCCGGGACTAAGGCCGGGGAGCTGTTTTTT
TRBD1	many	TRBV20-1	TRBJ2-5	CSAHDRGKTQYF	TGCAGTGCTCACGACAGGGGAAAGACCCAGTACTTC
TRBD2	-	TRBV6-5	TRBJ2-1	CASRGGERGHNEQFF	TGTGCCAGCAGGGGGGGGGAGCGGGGTCACAATGAGCAGTTCTTC
TRBD1	many	TRBV12-3/TRBV12-4	TRBJ2-3	CASSWGQGTDTQYF	TGTGCCAGCAGTTGGGGACAGGGGACAGATACGCAGTATTTT
-	-	TRBV20-1	TRBJ1-5	CSASQGWDQPQHF	TGCAGTGCTAGTCAGGGTTGGGATCAGCCCCAGCATTTT
TRBD2	-	TRBV24-1	TRBJ2-1	CATSDPKPGLANNEQFF	TGTGCCACCAGTGATCCTAAACCGGGACTAGCGAACAATGAGCAGTTCTTC
-	-	TRBV2	TRBJ2-1	CASNPDTARSYNEQFF	TGTGCCAGCAATCCTGACACCGCGAGGTCCTACAATGAGCAGTTCTTC
-	few	TRBV12-3/TRBV12-4	TRBJ1-2	CASSSTTFRRTYGYTF	TGTGCCAGCAGTTCCACGACTTTTAGGAGGACCTATGGCTACACCTTC
-	few	TRBV15	TRBJ1-1	CATSRNLPTEAFF	TGTGCCACCAGCAGAAACTTACCTACTGAAGCTTTCTTT
TRBD1	many	TRBV7-2	TRBJ1-5	CASSETGLGNQPQHF	TGTGCCAGCAGCGAGACAGGGTTGGGGAATCAGCCCCAGCATTTT
TRBD2	many	TRBV7-9	TRBJ2-3	CASSSQTSGSWDLDTQYF	TGTGCCAGCAGCTCACAGACTAGCGGGTCTTGGGATCTGGATACGCAGTATTTT
-	-	TRBV18	TRBJ1-2	CASSPRPRLLSYGYTF	TGTGCCAGCTCACCGCGGCCTCGGCTGCTCTCCTATGGCTACACCTTC
-	many	TRBV7-2	TRBJ1-3	CASSLPGQSAGNTIYF	TGTGCCAGCAGCTTACCCGGCCAATCGGCGGGAAACACCATATATTTT
-	many	TRBV7-2	TRBJ1-2	CASSSRSGVLNYGYTF	TGTGCCAGCAGCTCGAGGAGCGGAGTCCTTAACTATGGCTACACCTTC
-	-	TRBV2	TRBJ1-2	CASSEEQLYGYTF	TGTGCCAGCAGTGAAGAACAGCTCTATGGCTACACCTTC
-	-	TRBV2	TRBJ1-1	CASRTGLNTEAFF	TGTGCCAGCAGGACGGGGCTGAACACTGAAGCTTTCTTT
-	many	TRBV5-6	TRBJ1-2	CASSLDKKSYGYTF	TGTGCCAGCAGCTTAGACAAAAAGTCCTATGGCTACACCTTC
-	many	TRBV6-2/TRBV6-3	TRBJ1-5	CASSYGAGYSNQPQHF	TGTGCCAGCAGTTACGGTGCAGGTTATAGCAATCAGCCCCAGCATTTT
-	once	TRBV20-1	TRBJ1-6	CSARERTRGNYNSPLHF	TGCAGTGCTAGAGAAAGGACTCGGGGAAATTATAATTCACCCCTCCACTTT
-	many	TRBV7-6	TRBJ1-5	CASSPSGGRPNQPQHF	TGTGCCAGCAGCCCATCGGGGGGCAGACCCAATCAGCCCCAGCATTTT
TRBD2	many	TRBV4-1	TRBJ2-4	CASSQARALSGSGDVLIQYF	TGCGCCAGCAGCCAAGCCAGAGCCCTGAGTGGTAGCGGGGACGTGTTGATTCAGTACTTC
TRBD1	few	TRBV7-9	TRBJ1-2	CASSLAGQGSHTF	TGTGCCAGCAGCTTAGCGGGACAGGGCTCTCACACCTTC
-	-	TRBV5-1	TRBJ2-2	CASRLGGTGELFF	TGCGCCAGCAGACTCGGCGGTACCGGGGAGCTGTTTTTT
TRBD1	many	TRBV7-2	TRBJ2-3	CASSLGDRGRADTQYF	TGTGCCAGCAGCTTAGGGGACAGGGGGAGGGCAGATACGCAGTATTTT
-	few	TRBV6-1	TRBJ1-2	CASSELGLFYGYTF	TGTGCCAGCAGTGAATTAGGACTGTTCTATGGCTACACCTTC
TRBD1	few	TRBV7-2	TRBJ2-2	CASSRDTGGTGELFF	TGTGCCAGCAGCCGCGACACAGGGGGCACCGGGGAGCTGTTTTTT
-	many	TRBV6-1	TRBJ1-1	CASIHLGEAFF	TGTGCCAGCATCCATCTGGGGGAAGCTTTCTTT
-	few	TRBV28	TRBJ2-1	CASIPPGTRNYNEQFF	TGTGCCAGCATCCCACCCGGGACTCGAAACTACAATGAGCAGTTCTTC
-	-	TRBV14	TRBJ2-5	CASSQGRGHETQYF	TGTGCCAGCAGCCAAGGGCGGGGGCACGAGACCCAGTACTTC
TRBD1	-	TRBV5-4	TRBJ2-1	CASSLLRPGGNEQFF	TGTGCCAGCAGCTTGTTAAGGCCAGGGGGAAATGAGCAGTTCTTC
TRBD2	many	TRBV6-4	TRBJ2-1	CASSEQGGSFDEQFF	TGTGCCAGCAGTGAGCAGGGCGGGAGTTTCGATGAGCAGTTCTTC
-	-	TRBV29-1	TRBJ1-2	CSGWGGDYGYTF	TGCAGCGGTTGGGGGGGGGACTATGGCTACACCTTC
-	many	TRBV7-9	TRBJ1-1	CATENTEAFF	TGTGCCACGGAAAACACTGAAGCTTTCTTT
TRBD2	few	TRBV6-5	TRBJ2-5	CASRREGTQYF	TGTGCCAGCAGGCGGGAGGGAACCCAGTACTTC
-	few	TRBV4-1	TRBJ2-1	CASSARTVRHNEQFF	TGCGCCAGCAGCGCAAGGACAGTTCGCCACAATGAGCAGTTCTTC
TRBD2	few	TRBV7-6	TRBJ2-1	CASSLGAGGPTSYNEQFF	TGTGCCAGCAGCTTAGGTGCGGGGGGCCCCACATCCTACAATGAGCAGTTCTTC